This TCR beta chain was profiled in a study of control samples from healthy donors and cancer patients. This clone was observed once. Using immunoSEQ multiplex PCR, the repertoire was profiled, and TCRdb retains in-frame clones only, with some absent. The data show 150,000 or so clones, about 93% seen once. This TCR was sampled from a man aged 45-65 years in good health. Sequencing input: blood.

CDR3 sequence (DNA): TGTGCCAGCAACTCGGGGGGCAATGAAGCTTTCTTT. This gives the protein CASNSGGNEAFF. This rearrangement joins TRBV9 to TRBJ1-1; D may be TRBD1 (6 bases). Germline CDR1 SGDLS, CDR2 YYNGEE. The V end was cut by 6 bases, the J end by 7 bases, with 13 bases between. CDR3 size: 12 residues.